This TCR beta chain derives from a study of blood T cells in healthy people across ages. Findings and caveats of the study: Roughly linearly, TCR beta diversity per million T cells fell as age increased.

This clonotype was detected many times. No antigen is known for it. A sample-barcoded 5' primer and a J-beta primer mix were used in a second PCR of about 6 to 11 cycles. Every cDNA molecule carried a tag from a template-switch adaptor bearing 12 random nucleotides. TCRdb ran MiXCR on the 5' RACE reads and lists one entry per CDR3 protein. The table shows over 300,000 distinct CDR3 sequences, with roughly half occurring only once. The CDR3 runs 17 residues. V dropped 3 bases and J dropped 4; count of bases not matched to a gene: 9. Germline CDR1 is KGHSH and CDR2 is LQKENI. The chain is built from TRBV18 and TRBJ2-6, with 7 bases fitting TRBD1. This clonotype was obtained from a man aged 60-69 years in good health. Sequenced sample: blood. CDR3 sequence: CASSPRLQGPGANVLTF. The CDR3 nucleotides read TGTGCCAGCTCACCCCGCCTACAGGGGCCCGGGGCCAACGTCCTGACTTTC.